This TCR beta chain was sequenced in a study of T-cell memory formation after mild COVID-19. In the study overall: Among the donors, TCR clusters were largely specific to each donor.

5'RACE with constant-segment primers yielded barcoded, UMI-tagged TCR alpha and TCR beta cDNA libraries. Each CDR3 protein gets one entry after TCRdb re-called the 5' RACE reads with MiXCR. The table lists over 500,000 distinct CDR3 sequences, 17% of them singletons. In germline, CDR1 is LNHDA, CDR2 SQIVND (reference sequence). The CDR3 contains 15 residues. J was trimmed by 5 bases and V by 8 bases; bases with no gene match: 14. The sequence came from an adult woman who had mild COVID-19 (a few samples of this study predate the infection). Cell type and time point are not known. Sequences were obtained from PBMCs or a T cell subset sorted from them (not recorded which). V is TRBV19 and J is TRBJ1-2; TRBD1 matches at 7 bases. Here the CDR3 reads CASARDRGIQYGYTF. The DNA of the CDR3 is TGTGCCAGTGCTAGGGACAGAGGGATCCAATATGGCTACACCTTC.